Presented here are 2 T cell receptor beta chains from one specimen sequenced in a study of T cell repertoires in cytomegalovirus infection. TCRdb itself ran the reads through MiXCR, one entry per CDR3 protein. The table records some 300,000 distinct CDR3 sequences, about an eighth of them present only once. The sequenced material came from PBMCs. These receptors were obtained from a human donor in good health (CMV status not recorded). Some clones in this sample may be carry-over from other donors' samples.

This clonotype was detected many times. The V and J genes are TRBV6-1 and TRBJ1-5, with D unclear. Germline V gene sequence: CDR1 MNHNS, CDR2 SASEGT. This CDR3 is built from 16 residues. V lost 1 base and J 0 bases, leaving 10 bases between the germline ends. The CDR3: CASSEGLTGSNQPQHF. The CDR3 DNA is TGTGCCAGCAGTGAAGGGTTAACGGGTAGCAATCAGCCCCAGCATTTT.

The V call is TRBV5-1, the J call TRBJ2-1, with TRBD2 matching 7 bases. The CDR3 runs to 13 residues. V shed 0 bases and J 9 bases; nucleotides not matched to a gene: 3. CDR1 and CDR2 (germline): SGHRS, YFSETQ. The CDR3 loop reads CASSLAAGVEQFF. The CDR3 DNA sequence: TGCGCCAGCAGCTTGGCTGCGGGAGTTGAGCAGTTCTTC.